Listed below are T cell receptor beta chains from one sample, sequenced in a study of T cells after yellow fever vaccination. TCRdb re-derived calls from the 5' RACE reads in MiXCR, one entry per CDR3 protein. The table records approximately 250,000 distinct CDR3 sequences, 6.5% to 7.5% of them present only once. Specimen: CD4+ T cells sorted from PBMCs, collected on the day of the yellow fever booster vaccination. Source of these receptors: a man aged 25-40 years who received the YFV17D yellow fever vaccine. CDR3s leave out the opening cysteine and the closing phenylalanine or tryptophan.

v_call cdr3_aa
TRBV6-2/TRBV6-3 ASNRQGHQNSPLH
TRBV7-2 ASSSGGSMGSYNEQF
TRBV14 ASSQDRVDIQY
TRBV12-2 ASRLACRLSYEQY
TRBV6-5 ASSLGRGRYEQY
TRBV6-2/TRBV6-3 ASRGAGEETQY
TRBV12-3/TRBV12-4 ASSLSGATPSYNEQF
TRBV11-2 ASSPTPGPYEQY
TRBV5-1 ASSLVGTGGIGEQY
TRBV29-1 SVEGPLLNQQY
TRBV19 ASSAPGENQPQH
TRBV7-8 ASSLGNSVNTGELF
TRBV27 ASSYGRTTGEQY
TRBV20-1 SARDSSSVQETQY
TRBV5-4 ASRDPSVSEQY
TRBV4-3 ASSQDRGGVRSNYGYT
TRBV20-1 SPLDSTAETQY
TRBV27 ASSSRGPALSNEQF
TRBV14 ASSPFFGRETQY
TRBV28 ASSFIQGSAEAF
TRBV7-2 ASSGGGRQETQY
TRBV20-1 SAGLLGASNQPQH
TRBV11-2 ATTPGRFLNTGELF
TRBV6-5 ASSTRPQREQY
TRBV6-1 ASSLGQGGSYNEQF
TRBV7-3 ASSLAGGPDNEQF
TRBV25-1 ASSGDKQTQY
TRBV6-2/TRBV6-3 ASDGGIWNTGELF
TRBV7-9 ASSYLLASSYNEQF
TRBV9 ASSSRYIPGQGNNYGYT
TRBV7-3 ASAPLAGTEQY
TRBV29-1 SAGTLGGNIQY
TRBV6-5 ASSYNQGTQNEQF
TRBV27 ASTQGAGGINEQF
TRBV21-1 ASSKEVTPQYQETQY
TRBV28 ASSLFREQY
TRBV20-1 SARDRREGITGELF
TRBV20-1 SARGAEGTYFYEQY
TRBV12-3/TRBV12-4 ASSRGSPLH
TRBV5-1 ASYDTNQETQY
TRBV7-9 ASSLRGRTSGRHEQF
TRBV6-1 ASRQTGSYNEQF
TRBV3-1 ASSQDYPSDTSGNTIY
TRBV5-1 ASCEAPNTGELF
TRBV6-1 ASTQTGTGKYEQY
TRBV20-1 SANVLPVDNEQF
TRBV29-1 SVEDARLGTSNRMNTDTQY
TRBV7-2 ASGGEGTVSEQY
TRBV19 ASSISPMTSYEQY
TRBV28 ASSFPDRGNTEAF
TRBV6-5 ASSRTGLSYEQY
TRBV2 ASRLLAESYEQY
TRBV7-2 ASSPRPGLSYEQY
TRBV10-1 ASSERFSYEQY
TRBV7-2 ASSYNPGQGGEQY